This T cell receptor (beta chain) comes out of a study of early T cells in non-severe SARS-CoV-2 infection. For the study at large: Investigators sequenced bulk RNA drawn from unsorted whole blood, and chains remained unpaired. Broader study findings: Using VDJdb, the matching emphasized anti-spike CD8 responses while missing private and CD4 specificities.

The CDR3 runs to 16 residues. V shed 3 bases, J shed 5 bases, and the junction held 8 bases outside the gene matches. CDR1 is MGHDK, CDR2 SYGVNS, per germline. The TCR library protocol attached unique molecular identifiers to the individual cDNA molecules. TCRdb re-analysed the 5' RACE reads in MiXCR, keeping a single row per CDR3 protein. The sample lists 37,000 or so distinct CDR3 sequences; roughly 4.7% were seen once. This clonotype was counted many times. The antigen is undetermined. The V and J genes are TRBV25-1 and TRBJ2-5; the match to TRBD2 covers 11 bases. The TCR originated in an adult who was a healthcare worker with PCR-confirmed SARS-CoV-2 infection or an uninfected control (not recorded which). Sequencing input: whole blood. The CDR3 DNA sequence: TGTGCCAGCAGTGATCCCCTAGCGGGAGGAGGGGAGACCCAGTACTTC. It specifies CASSDPLAGGGETQYF.